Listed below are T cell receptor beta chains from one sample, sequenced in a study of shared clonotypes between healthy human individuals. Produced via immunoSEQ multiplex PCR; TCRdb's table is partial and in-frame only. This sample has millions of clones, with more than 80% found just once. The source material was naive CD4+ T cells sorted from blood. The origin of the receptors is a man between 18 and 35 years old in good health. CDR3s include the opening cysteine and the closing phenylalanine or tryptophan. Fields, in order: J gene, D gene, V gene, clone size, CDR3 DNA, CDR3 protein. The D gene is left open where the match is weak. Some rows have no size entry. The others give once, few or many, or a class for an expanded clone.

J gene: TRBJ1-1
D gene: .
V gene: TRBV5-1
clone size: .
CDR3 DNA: TGCGCCAGCAGCTTGGAGGACAGAGGGTCAGCTTTCTTT
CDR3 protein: CASSLEDRGSAFF

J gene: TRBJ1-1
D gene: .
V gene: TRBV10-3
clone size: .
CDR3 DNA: TGTGCCATCAGTGGGCAGGTGAACACTGAAGCTTTCTTT
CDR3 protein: CAISGQVNTEAFF

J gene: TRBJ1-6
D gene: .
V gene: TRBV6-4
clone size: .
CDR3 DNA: TGTGCCAGCGCACTAACGGCCTCCTATAATTCACCCCTCCACTTT
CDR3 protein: CASALTASYNSPLHF

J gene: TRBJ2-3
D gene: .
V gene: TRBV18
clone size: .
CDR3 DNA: TGTGCCAGCTCACCGGGCCTAGTTTCGGGGACAGATACGCAGTATTTT
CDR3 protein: CASSPGLVSGTDTQYF

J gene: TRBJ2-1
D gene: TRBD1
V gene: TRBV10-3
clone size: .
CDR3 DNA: TGTGCCATCAGTGTGGAGGGACAGGGGGCCCATGAGCAGTTCTTC
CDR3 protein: CAISVEGQGAHEQFF

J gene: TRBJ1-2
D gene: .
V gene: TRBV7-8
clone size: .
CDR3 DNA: TGTGCCAGTGCGGGGACCGTTGGATCCTATGGCTACACCTTC
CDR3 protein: CASAGTVGSYGYTF

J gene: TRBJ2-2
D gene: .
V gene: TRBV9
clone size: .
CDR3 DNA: TGTGCCAGCAGCGTTGAAGAATGGGCCGGGGAGCTGTTTTTT
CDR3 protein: CASSVEEWAGELFF

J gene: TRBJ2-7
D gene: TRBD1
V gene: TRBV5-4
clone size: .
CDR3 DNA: TGTGCCAGCAGCTTGGTAGCAAGGACAGGGCAGGACGAGCAGTACTTC
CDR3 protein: CASSLVARTGQDEQYF

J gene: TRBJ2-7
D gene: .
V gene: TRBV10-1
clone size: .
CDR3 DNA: TGCGCCAGCAGTGGAAGCTCCTACGAGCAGTACTTC
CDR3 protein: CASSGSSYEQYF

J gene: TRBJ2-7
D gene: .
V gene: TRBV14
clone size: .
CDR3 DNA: TGTGCCAGCAGCCAAGCAAGCTACGAGCAGTACTTC
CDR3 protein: CASSQASYEQYF

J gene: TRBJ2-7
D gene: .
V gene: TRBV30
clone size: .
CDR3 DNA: TGTGCCGCCCGGTGGGGGTACGAGCAGTACTTC
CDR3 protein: CAARWGYEQYF

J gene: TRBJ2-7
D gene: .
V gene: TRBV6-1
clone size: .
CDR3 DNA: TGTGCCAGCAGTGAACGTAGTGGACTAACCTACGAGCAGTACTTC
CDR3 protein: CASSERSGLTYEQYF

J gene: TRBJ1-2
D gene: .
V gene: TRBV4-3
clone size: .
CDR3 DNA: TGCGCCAGCAGCCAAGTTTTCGCAAGAGCCAAAGGCTACACCTTC
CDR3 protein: CASSQVFARAKGYTF

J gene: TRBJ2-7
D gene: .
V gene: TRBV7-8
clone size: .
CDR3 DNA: TGTGCCAGCAGCTTAGGACAGTTATACGAGCAGTACTTC
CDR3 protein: CASSLGQLYEQYF

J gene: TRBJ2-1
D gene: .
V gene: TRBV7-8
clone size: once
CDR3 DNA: TGTGCCAGCAGCACCATTGGCTCAGGTGAGCAGTTCTTC
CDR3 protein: CASSTIGSGEQFF

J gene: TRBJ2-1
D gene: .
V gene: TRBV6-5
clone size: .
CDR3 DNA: TGTGCCAGCAGCTACCTCCGAGGAGCGTCCTACAATGAGCAGTTCTTC
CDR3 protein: CASSYLRGASYNEQFF

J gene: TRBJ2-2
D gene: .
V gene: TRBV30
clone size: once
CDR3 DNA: TGTGCCTGGAGTGTACGTGGGGAGCTGTTTTTT
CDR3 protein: CAWSVRGELFF

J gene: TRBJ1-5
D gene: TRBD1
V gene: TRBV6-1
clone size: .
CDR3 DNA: TGTGCCAGCGGGGACAGGGTACATCAGCCCCAGCATTTT
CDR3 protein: CASGDRVHQPQHF

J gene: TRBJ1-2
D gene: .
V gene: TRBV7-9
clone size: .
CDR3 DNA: TGTGCCAGCAGCTTAAGGTCTTATGGCTACACCTTC
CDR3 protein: CASSLRSYGYTF

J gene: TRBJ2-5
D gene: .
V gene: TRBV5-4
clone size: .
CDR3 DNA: TGTGCCAGCAGCTTGGAACGGGAAGGGACCCAGTACTTC
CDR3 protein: CASSLEREGTQYF

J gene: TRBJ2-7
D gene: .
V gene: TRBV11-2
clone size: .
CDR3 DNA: TGTGCCAGCAGCTTAGTTGGGGGGCCCTTCTACGAGCAGTACTTC
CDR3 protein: CASSLVGGPFYEQYF

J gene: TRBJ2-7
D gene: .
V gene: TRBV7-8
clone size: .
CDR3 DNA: TGTGCCAGCAGCTTAGCACCCGGGGGCAAGTACGAGCAGTACTTC
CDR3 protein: CASSLAPGGKYEQYF

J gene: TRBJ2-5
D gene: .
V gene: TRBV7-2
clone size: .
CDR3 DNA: TGTGCCAGCAGCTTAGGGGTTGTGGATCGCGGGATTGGGGAGACCCAGTACTTC
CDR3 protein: CASSLGVVDRGIGETQYF

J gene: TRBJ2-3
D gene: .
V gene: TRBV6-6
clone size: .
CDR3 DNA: TGTGCCAGCAGTACAGTCACGGATACGCAGTATTTT
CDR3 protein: CASSTVTDTQYF

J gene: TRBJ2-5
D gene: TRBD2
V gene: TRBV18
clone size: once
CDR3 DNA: TGTGCCAGCTCACCACAGCGGGGGGGCGGAGAGACCCAGTACTTC
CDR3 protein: CASSPQRGGGETQYF

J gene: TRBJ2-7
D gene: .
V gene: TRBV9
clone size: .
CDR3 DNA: TGTGCCAGCAGCGTAGACAGCGCGAGCTCCTACGAGCAGTACTTC
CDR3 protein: CASSVDSASSYEQYF

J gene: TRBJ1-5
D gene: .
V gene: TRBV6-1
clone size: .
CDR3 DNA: TGTGCCAGCAGTGAACTCGACATGAGCAATCAGCCCCAGCATTTT
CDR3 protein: CASSELDMSNQPQHF

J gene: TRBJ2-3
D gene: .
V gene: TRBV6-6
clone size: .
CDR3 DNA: TGTGCCAGCAGTCTAGCGAACAGTCTCACAGATACGCAGTATTTT
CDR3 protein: CASSLANSLTDTQYF

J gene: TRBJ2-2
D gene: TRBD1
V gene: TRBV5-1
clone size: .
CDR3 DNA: TGCGCCAGCAGCCCAGGACAGGGGTCCCCCGGGGAGCTGTTTTTT
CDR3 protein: CASSPGQGSPGELFF

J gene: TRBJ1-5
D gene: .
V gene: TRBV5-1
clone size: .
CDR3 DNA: TGCGCCAGCAGCCCCCGGGGGGGCAATCAGCCCCAGCATTTT
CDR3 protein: CASSPRGGNQPQHF

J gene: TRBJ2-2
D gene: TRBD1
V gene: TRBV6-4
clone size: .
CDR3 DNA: TGTGCCAGCAGTCCCCAGGGGGCGGGCACCGGGGAGCTGTTTTTT
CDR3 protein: CASSPQGAGTGELFF

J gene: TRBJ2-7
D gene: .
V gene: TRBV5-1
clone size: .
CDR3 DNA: TGCGCCAGCAGCTTGAATAGGGGCGAGCAGTACTTC
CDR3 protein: CASSLNRGEQYF

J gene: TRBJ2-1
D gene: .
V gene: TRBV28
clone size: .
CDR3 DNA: TGTGCCAGCAGTCGACCGGACACGAACAATGAGCAGTTCTTC
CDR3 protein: CASSRPDTNNEQFF

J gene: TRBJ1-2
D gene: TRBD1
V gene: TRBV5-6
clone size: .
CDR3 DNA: TGTGCCAGCAGCCCGGACAGGGGCATCTATGGCTACACCTTC
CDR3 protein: CASSPDRGIYGYTF

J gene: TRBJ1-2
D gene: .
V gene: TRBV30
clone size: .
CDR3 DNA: TGTGCCTGGAGTGGTCACACTCTGGATGGCTACACCTTC
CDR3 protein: CAWSGHTLDGYTF

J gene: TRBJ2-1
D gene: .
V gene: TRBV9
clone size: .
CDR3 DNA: TGTGCCAGCAGCGTAGAATCCAGCCTTTCCAATGAGCAGTTCTTC
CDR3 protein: CASSVESSLSNEQFF

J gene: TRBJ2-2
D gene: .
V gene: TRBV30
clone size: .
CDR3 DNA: TGTGCCTGGAGTGCTCGGGGGAGAGGCACCGGGGAGCTGTTTTTT
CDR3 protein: CAWSARGRGTGELFF

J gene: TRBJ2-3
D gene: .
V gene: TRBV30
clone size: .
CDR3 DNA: TGTGCCTGGAGTTCGGGTCTGTACACAGATACGCAGTATTTT
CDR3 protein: CAWSSGLYTDTQYF

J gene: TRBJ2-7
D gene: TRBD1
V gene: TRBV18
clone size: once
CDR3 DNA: TGTGCCAGCTCACCCCTTGGACAGGGTTTAGACGAGCAGTACTTC
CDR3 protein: CASSPLGQGLDEQYF

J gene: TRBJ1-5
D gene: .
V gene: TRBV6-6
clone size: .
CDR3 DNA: TGTGCGTCTACGGAAGGGGATAGCAATCAGCCCCAGCATTTT
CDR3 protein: CASTEGDSNQPQHF

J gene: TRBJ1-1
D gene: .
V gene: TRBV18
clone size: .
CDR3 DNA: TGTGCCAGCTCATCCCGGGTGAACACTGAAGCTTTCTTT
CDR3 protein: CASSSRVNTEAFF

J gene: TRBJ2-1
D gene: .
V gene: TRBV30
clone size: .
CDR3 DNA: TGTGCCTGGAGTGTACCCCACGGACAGTACAATGAGCAGTTCTTC
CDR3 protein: CAWSVPHGQYNEQFF

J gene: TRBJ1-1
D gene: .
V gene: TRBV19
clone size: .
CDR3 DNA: TGTGCCAGTAGTCCCAGGGACCCGACGAACACTGAAGCTTTCTTT
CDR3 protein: CASSPRDPTNTEAFF

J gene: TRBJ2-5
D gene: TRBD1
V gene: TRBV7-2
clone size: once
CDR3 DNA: TGTGCCAGCAGCTTAGGCAGGGGGAGAGAGACCCAGTACTTC
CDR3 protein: CASSLGRGRETQYF

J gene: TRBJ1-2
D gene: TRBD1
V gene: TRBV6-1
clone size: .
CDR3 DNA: TGTGCCAGCAGTGAAGCTGGACAGGGATGGTTTGGCTACACCTTC
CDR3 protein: CASSEAGQGWFGYTF

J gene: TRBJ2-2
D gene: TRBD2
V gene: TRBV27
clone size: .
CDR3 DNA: TGTGCCAGCAGTTTACCCCTAGCGGGAGTACGGACCGGGGAGCTGTTTTTT
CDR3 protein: CASSLPLAGVRTGELFF

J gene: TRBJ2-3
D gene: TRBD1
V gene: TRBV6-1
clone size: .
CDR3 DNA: TGTGCCAGCAGTGGAGAGAAGGACAGGCGGGCAGATACGCAGTATTTT
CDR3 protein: CASSGEKDRRADTQYF

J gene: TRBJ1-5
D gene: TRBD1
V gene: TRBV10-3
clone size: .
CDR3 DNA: TGTGCCATCAGTGAATGGGACAGTACAAATCAGCCCCAGCATTTT
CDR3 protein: CAISEWDSTNQPQHF